Listed below are T cell receptor beta chains from one sample, sequenced in a study of shared clonotypes between healthy human individuals. Assay used: immunoSEQ multiplex PCR; TCRdb lists only in-frame clones, some missing. The sample carries about 2 million clones, roughly 94% recorded once. The sample was naive CD4+ T cells sorted from blood. The receptors were sampled from a man aged 18 to 30 in good health. Both conserved end residues are part of each CDR3. Fields, in order: clone size, D gene, J gene, V gene, CDR3 protein, CDR3 DNA. A D gene is named only where the DNA matches it firmly. Rows give clone size only sometimes, using once, few, many, or a class for an expanded clone.

NA,TRBD1,TRBJ1-2,TRBV27,CASKGADRGSYGYTF,TGTGCCAGCAAGGGCGCCGACAGGGGAAGCTATGGCTACACCTTC
NA,NA,TRBJ1-5,TRBV5-1,CASSPDEGNQPQHF,TGCGCCAGCAGCCCGGACGAGGGGAATCAGCCCCAGCATTTT
NA,TRBD1,TRBJ1-4,TRBV5-4,CASSLQGRATNEKLFF,TGTGCCAGCAGCCTACAGGGGCGGGCAACTAATGAAAAACTGTTTTTT
NA,TRBD2,TRBJ2-3,TRBV10-3,CAISEAGGGGTRYF,TGTGCCATCAGTGAGGCGGGGGGAGGCGGGACCCGGTATTTT
NA,NA,TRBJ2-5,TRBV7-9,CASSPDGPETQYF,TGTGCCAGCAGCCCCGACGGTCCAGAGACCCAGTACTTC
NA,NA,TRBJ2-2,TRBV18,CASSWEVNTGELFF,TGTGCCAGCTCATGGGAAGTAAACACCGGGGAGCTGTTTTTT
NA,NA,TRBJ2-4,TRBV4-1,CASSQVNRDKDIQYF,TGCGCCAGCAGCCAAGTCAACAGGGACAAGGACATTCAGTACTTC
NA,TRBD1,TRBJ1-4,TRBV6-5,CASSFGTVNEKLFF,TGTGCCAGCAGTTTCGGGACAGTTAATGAAAAACTGTTTTTT
NA,NA,TRBJ2-7,TRBV5-1,CASSLNRASSYEQYF,TGCGCCAGCAGCTTAAACCGGGCCAGCTCCTACGAGCAGTACTTC
NA,NA,TRBJ2-3,TRBV4-3,CASSQSGWTSTDTQYF,TGCGCCAGCAGCCAAAGCGGGTGGACTAGCACAGATACGCAGTATTTT
once,NA,TRBJ1-1,TRBV5-4,CASSLQGPQEAFF,TGTGCCAGCAGCCTCCAGGGACCCCAGGAAGCTTTCTTT
NA,NA,TRBJ1-4,TRBV9,CASTPPLRGRLNEKLFF,TGTGCCAGCACCCCTCCTCTCCGGGGACGGCTTAATGAAAAACTGTTTTTT
NA,TRBD1,TRBJ1-5,TRBV27,CASSPLDRVNQPQHF,TGTGCCAGCAGTCCCCTGGACAGGGTCAATCAGCCCCAGCATTTT
NA,TRBD2,TRBJ2-7,TRBV6-5,CASSAGTRSFEQYF,TGTGCCAGCAGCGCCGGGACTAGATCATTCGAGCAGTACTTC
NA,NA,TRBJ1-2,TRBV14,CASSQGEGMGSNGYTF,TGTGCCAGCAGCCAAGGCGAGGGGATGGGCTCTAATGGCTACACCTTC
NA,NA,TRBJ2-1,TRBV5-6,CASSLRRYNEQFF,TGTGCCAGCAGCTTGAGGAGATACAATGAGCAGTTCTTC
NA,NA,TRBJ2-7,TRBV5-1,CASSTWDGSIYEQYF,TGCGCCAGCAGTACATGGGACGGATCAATCTACGAGCAGTACTTC
NA,TRBD1,TRBJ1-6,TRBV5-1,CASSVGQDRTSLHF,TGCGCCAGCAGCGTGGGACAGGATCGCACTTCCCTCCACTTT
NA,NA,TRBJ2-7,TRBV29-1,CSASKGGFYEQYF,TGCAGCGCATCGAAGGGTGGATTCTACGAGCAGTACTTC
NA,TRBD2,TRBJ2-7,TRBV5-1,CASSPRTSGYEQYF,TGCGCCAGCAGCCCGAGGACTAGCGGATACGAGCAGTACTTC
NA,NA,TRBJ1-2,TRBV9,CASRKEGPGNYGYTF,TGTGCCAGCAGAAAGGAAGGGCCTGGCAACTATGGCTACACCTTC
NA,TRBD1,TRBJ2-3,TRBV10-1,CASSGGTGSTDTQYF,TGCGCCAGCAGTGGAGGGACAGGGAGCACAGATACGCAGTATTTT
NA,NA,TRBJ1-1,TRBV2,CASTLQGNTEAFF,TGTGCCAGCACGTTACAGGGGAACACTGAAGCTTTCTTT
once,NA,TRBJ2-7,TRBV27,CASSLPSIGSYEQYF,TGTGCCAGCAGTTTACCTAGCATCGGGTCCTACGAGCAGTACTTC
NA,TRBD2,TRBJ2-3,TRBV19,CASSPISGTSGSNTQYF,TGTGCCAGTAGCCCGATTTCCGGGACTAGCGGGAGCAATACGCAGTATTTT
NA,TRBD1,TRBJ1-2,TRBV18,CASSPNDRGHGYTF,TGTGCCAGCTCACCAAACGACAGGGGGCATGGCTACACCTTC
NA,TRBD1,TRBJ2-5,TRBV5-1,CASSLGQGLFQETQYF,TGCGCCAGCAGCCTGGGACAGGGGTTATTCCAAGAGACCCAGTACTTC
NA,TRBD1,TRBJ2-7,TRBV7-2,CASSQGQARSYEQYF,TGTGCCAGCAGCCAAGGACAGGCCCGCTCCTACGAGCAGTACTTC
NA,TRBD1,TRBJ1-1,TRBV11-2,CASSYGTVGTEAFF,TGTGCCAGCAGCTACGGGACAGTCGGCACTGAAGCTTTCTTT
NA,NA,TRBJ2-5,TRBV30,CAWKSQETQYF,TGTGCCTGGAAATCCCAAGAGACCCAGTACTTC
NA,NA,TRBJ2-2,TRBV28,CASRRGATGELFF,TGTGCCAGCAGACGGGGGGCCACCGGGGAGCTGTTTTTT
NA,NA,TRBJ2-1,TRBV20-1,CSPLDGDGQFF,TGCAGTCCCCTTGATGGGGATGGGCAGTTCTTC